Presented here are 10 T cell receptor beta chains from one specimen sequenced in a study of PD-L1 blockade in urothelial cancer. Profiling relied on immunoSEQ multiplex PCR, and the TCRdb table lists in-frame clones only, not all of them. The table records 40,000 or so clones, 75% to 90% of them present only once. The time point: peripheral blood 6 weeks after treatment start. Sequencing used PBMCs, obtained around atezolizumab (anti-PD-L1) treatment. These receptors originate from a man aged 60 to 69 with urothelial cancer.

V and J are TRBV5-3 and TRBJ2-7; 10 positions match TRBD2. TRBV5-3 is an ORF for which the function is uncertain. The CDR3 spans 16 residues. Unmatched junction bases numbered 8, after V lost 1 base and J lost 4 bases. CDR3 bases: TGTGCCAGAAGCTTGCAACGGACTAGCGGAACGTACGAGCAGTACTTC. The encoded protein is CARSLQRTSGTYEQYF.

V usage is TRBV19 and J usage is TRBJ1-5; tentatively, D is TRBD1 (5 bases). Germline lookup yields CDR1 LNHDA and CDR2 SQIVND (reference sequence). This CDR3 is built from 15 residues. Deletions cut 6 bases from V and 2 bases from J, with 14 bases between. For the CDR3, the DNA is TGTGCCAGTAGGGGGGGGACGGGCGGCAATCAGCCCCAGCATTTT. This gives the protein CASRGGTGGNQPQHF.

The rearrangement joins TRBV19 to TRBJ1-4; a weak D match, TRBD1 (5 bases). The V gene lost 7 bases and the J gene lost 3 bases, with 9 bases spanning the gap. Germline CDR1 LNHDA, CDR2 SQIVND (reference sequence). The CDR3 is 13 amino acids. CDR3: CASKNRPNEKLFF. CDR3 sequence (DNA): TGTGCCAGTAAGAACAGGCCTAATGAAAAACTGTTTTTT. Combining the CDR3 with reference TRBV19 and TRBJ1-4 gives the whole variable domain DGGITQSPKYLFRKEGQNVTLSCEQNLNHDAMYWYRQDPGQGLRLIYYSQIVNDFQKGDIAEGYSVSREKKESFPLTVTSAQKNPTAFYLCASKNRPNEKLFFGSGTQLSVL.

The chain joins TRBV5-1 to TRBJ2-1, with TRBD2 matching 16 bases. The germline V gene encodes CDR1 SGHRS and CDR2 YFSETQ. The CDR3 is 18 amino acids. The V gene end was trimmed by 4 bases and the J gene end by 2 bases; junction bases not matched to a gene: 6. Written as DNA, the CDR3 is TGCGCCAGCAGCATTTCCGGGACTAGCGGGGGGGCCTACAATGAGCAGTTCTTC. Translation gives CASSISGTSGGAYNEQFF.

The chain couples TRBV18 to TRBJ2-7; a weak D match, TRBD1 (5 bases). The CDR3 consists of 15 residues. The V end was cut by 3 bases, the J end by 5 bases, with 17 bases between. The germline gives CDR1 KGHSH, CDR2 LQKENI. CDR3 residues: CASSPLGQGSHEQYF. For the CDR3, the DNA is TGTGCCAGCTCACCCTTGGGGCAGGGTTCCCACGAGCAGTACTTC.

This chain joins TRBV19 and TRBJ2-1, with TRBD2 matching over 9 bases. Trimming at V came to 3 bases and at J to 6 bases, leaving 18 bases not matched to a gene. The CDR3 is made up of 19 amino acids. The germline CDR1 and CDR2 sequences are LNHDA and SQIVND (reference sequence). CDR3 protein: CASSIGLAGRGGRLNEQFF. In nucleotides, the CDR3 is TGTGCCAGTAGTATCGGTCTAGCGGGGAGAGGGGGCCGCCTCAATGAGCAGTTCTTC.

This sequence joins TRBV5-4 and TRBJ2-1, with 11 bases lining up with TRBD1. Trimming took 4 bases from V and 4 from J; bases not matched to a gene: 4. Germline V gene data show CDR1 as SGHNT and CDR2 as YYREEE (reference sequence). The CDR3 extends over 15 amino acids. The CDR3 here is CASSPGQGEYNEQFF. In DNA form, the CDR3 reads TGTGCCAGCAGCCCGGGACAGGGGGAGTACAATGAGCAGTTCTTC.

The chain carries TRBV7-6 and TRBJ2-7, with 10 nucleotides matching TRBD2. This CDR3 spans 16 amino acids. Per germline, CDR1 SGHVS and CDR2 FNYEAQ. After removal of 0 bases from V and 4 bases from J, the junction contained 6 bases not matched to a gene. CDR3 nucleotides: TGTGCCAGCAGCTTAGCGCCCAGCGGGGGGGTTTACGAGCAGTACTTC. It yields the protein CASSLAPSGGVYEQYF.

The sample holds one count of this clone. This rearrangement joins TRBV6-5 to TRBJ2-7; 9 bases are a match to TRBD1. This CDR3 has 14 residues. The V segment lost 7 bases and the J segment 5 bases; nucleotides outside the gene matches: 9. From germline, CDR1 is MNHEY and CDR2 SVGAGI. Here the CDR3 DNA reads TGTGCCAGCACTCCCCCGGACAGGGGTCACGAGCAGTACTTC. Its protein is CASTPPDRGHEQYF.

This chain's CDR3 is CASSVGASGVNEQFF. The CDR3 DNA is TGTGCCAGCAGCGTAGGGGCTAGCGGGGTTAATGAGCAGTTCTTC. V usage is TRBV9 and J usage is TRBJ2-1; TRBD2 matches at 9 bases. Trimming at V came to 0 bases and at J to 7 bases, leaving 5 bases not matched to a gene. Germline lookup yields CDR1 SGDLS and CDR2 YYNGEE. The CDR3 sequence is 15 residues long.